One TCR beta chain is described in this entry. TCRdb's copy holds only in-frame clones and misses some; the assay was immunoSEQ multiplex PCR. Altogether around 120,000 clones are present, less than 90% being singletons, with the ten largest covering roughly 1.9%. V was trimmed by 1 base and J by 1 base, leaving 9 bases between them. Germline V gene lookup returns CDR1 SGHTA and CDR2 FQGTGA. The CDR3 length is 15 residues. This record belongs to a study of blood T cell repertoires in COVID-19. The sequence came from a man between 65 and 80 years old with acute or convalescent COVID-19. The V gene is TRBV7-3, the J gene TRBJ2-3; D is unclear. Specimen: peripheral blood. The CDR3 nucleotides are TGTGCCAGCAGCTTAAACCCTGGGCGCACAGATACGCAGTATTTT. Residues: CASSLNPGRTDTQYF.